This T cell receptor (beta chain) was observed in a study of blood T cell repertoires in COVID-19. On the study more broadly: Whether acute or convalescent, the COVID-19 samples came from the United States, Italy and Spain.

Here immunoSEQ multiplex PCR was the method, and the copy in TCRdb shows in-frame clones only, minus some. The table includes a few hundred thousand clones, 84% detected once. From germline, CDR1 is SGHTA and CDR2 FQGTGA. V shed 4 bases and J shed 5 bases, with 9 bases lying between them. This CDR3 has 13 amino acids. Participants had their cohort set by participant-reported clinical history. Donors in Cohort 3 who had recovered were those with two negative PCRs, healthcare professional clearance, or resolution of their symptoms. Sequencing input: PBMCs or T cells enriched from blood (not recorded which). This receptor was obtained from a woman between 35 and 50 years old who had recovered from COVID-19. The V call is TRBV7-3, the J call TRBJ2-1; D not resolved. In DNA, the CDR3 is TGTGCCAGCAGCTATAGCCGGAACAATGAGCAGTTCTTC. It translates to CASSYSRNNEQFF.